This TCR beta chain was sequenced during a study of blood T cell repertoires in COVID-19. Assay used: immunoSEQ multiplex PCR; TCRdb lists only in-frame clones, some missing. This sample yields over 150,000 clones, of which around 79% are seen a single time; about 1.8% belongs to the top ten. Germline CDR1 and CDR2: MRHNA and SNTAGT. Trimming removed 4 bases at V and 7 bases at J, with 16 bases between. The CDR3 runs 14 residues. Sample: peripheral blood. The TCR sequence derives from an older man with acute or convalescent COVID-19. The chain couples TRBV6-4 to TRBJ1-2; no clear D. CDR3 sequence: CASSAGAPYFGYTF. As DNA, the CDR3 is TGTGCCAGCAGTGCTGGAGCCCCCTATTTTGGCTACACCTTC.